This T cell receptor beta chain appears in the sequencing data of a study of blood T cell repertoires in COVID-19. Study-wide background: Sites across the United States, Italy and Spain contributed samples from acute and convalescent COVID-19. The cDNA or gDNA used as material had been derived from T cells, B-cell-depleted T cells, or PBMCs.

Profiled with immunoSEQ multiplex PCR; TCRdb holds only in-frame clones, not every one. The repertoire holds some 150,000 clones, approximately 88% seen once, with more than 0.8% in the top ten. There are 14 residues in the CDR3. Germline assignment: CDR1 SGHRS and CDR2 YFSETQ. V was cut by 3 bases and J by 0 bases, with 9 bases left in between. The chain carries TRBV5-1 and TRBJ1-1; a weak D match, TRBD1 (6 bases). The sequenced sample consisted of peripheral blood. The sequence derives from a woman between 45 and 65 years old with acute or convalescent COVID-19. CDR3 loop: CASSSTGMNTEAFF. In DNA form, the CDR3 reads TGCGCCAGCAGCTCGACAGGAATGAACACTGAAGCTTTCTTT.